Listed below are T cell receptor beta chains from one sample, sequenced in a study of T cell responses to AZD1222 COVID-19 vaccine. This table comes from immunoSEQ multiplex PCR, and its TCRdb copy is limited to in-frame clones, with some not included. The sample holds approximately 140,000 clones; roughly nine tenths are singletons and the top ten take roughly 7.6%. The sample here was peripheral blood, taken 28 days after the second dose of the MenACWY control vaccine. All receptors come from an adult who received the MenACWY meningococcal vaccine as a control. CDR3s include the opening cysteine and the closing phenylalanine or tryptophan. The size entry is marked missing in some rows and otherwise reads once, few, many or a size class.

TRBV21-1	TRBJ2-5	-	CASSKARDRGWGQETQYF
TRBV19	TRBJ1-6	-	CASSIGSGGAFGSPLHF
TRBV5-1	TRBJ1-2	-	CASSFREGANGYTF
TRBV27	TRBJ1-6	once	CASSRGQGEASPLHF
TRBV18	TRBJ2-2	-	CASSPGAGVSTGELFF
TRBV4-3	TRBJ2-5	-	CASSQHRGTQETQYF
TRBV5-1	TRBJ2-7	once	CASSSTVGAYEQYF
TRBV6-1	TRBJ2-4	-	CASSEALRAKNIQYF
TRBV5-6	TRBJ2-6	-	CASAPGSGANVLTF
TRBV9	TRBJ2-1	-	CASSVGSRGLATNEQFF
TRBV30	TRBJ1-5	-	CAWSVEGDQPQHF
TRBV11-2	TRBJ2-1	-	CASSLGTRGNEQFF
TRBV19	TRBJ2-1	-	CASSIVMASGRGQFF
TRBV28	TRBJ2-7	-	CASSSPLRAGAGEQYF
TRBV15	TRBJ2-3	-	CATSSHTDTQYF
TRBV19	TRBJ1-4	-	CASSMGQGPEKLFF
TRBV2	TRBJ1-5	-	CASTEGGNGQPQHF
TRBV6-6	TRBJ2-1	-	CASSIQDYNEQFF
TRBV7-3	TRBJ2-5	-	CASSLMGQGQETQYF
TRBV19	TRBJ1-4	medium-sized	CASSLRTVATNEKLFF
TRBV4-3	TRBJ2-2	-	CASSRKDRAMNTGELFF
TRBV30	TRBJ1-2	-	CAWSVRGGDYGYTF
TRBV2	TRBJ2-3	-	CASSEAVITSTDTQYF